This TCR beta chain was documented in a study of blood T cell repertoires in COVID-19. Study processing details: Nucleated cell counts were estimated from reference gene primer amplification. Sequencing was performed with immunoSEQ multiplex PCR; in TCRdb, only in-frame clones are kept and a portion is missing. V and J calls plus clone size are reproduced from that table; the DNA served to infer D and trimming. The table includes 400,000 to 450,000 clones, 80% to 90% detected once. Researchers sorted participants into cohorts using their self-reported clinical history. Between the trimmed V and J ends, which lost 6 bases and 11 bases, there was a span of 11 bases. CDR3 length equals 11 residues. Germline V gene data show CDR1 as SNHLY and CDR2 as FYNNEI.

The rearrangement joins TRBV2 to TRBJ2-1, with a possible D match to TRBD2 (6 bases). The sequence was obtained from a man aged 30-40 years who had recovered from COVID-19. Sequencing input: PBMCs or T cells enriched from blood (not recorded which). The CDR3 DNA reads as TGTGCCAGCAGAAATACTAGCAAGCAGTTCTTC. Translating gives CASRNTSKQFF.